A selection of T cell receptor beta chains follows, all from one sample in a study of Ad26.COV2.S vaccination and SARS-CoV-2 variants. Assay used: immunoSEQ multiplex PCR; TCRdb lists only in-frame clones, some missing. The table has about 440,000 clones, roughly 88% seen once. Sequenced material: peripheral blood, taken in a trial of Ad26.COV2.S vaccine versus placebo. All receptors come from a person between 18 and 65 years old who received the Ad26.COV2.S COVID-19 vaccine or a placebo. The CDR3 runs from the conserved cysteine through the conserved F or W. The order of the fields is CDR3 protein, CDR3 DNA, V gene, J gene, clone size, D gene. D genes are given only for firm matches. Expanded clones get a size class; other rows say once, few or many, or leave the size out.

cdr3_aa: CASSYSLAEPYNEQFF
cdr3_nt: TGTGCCAGCAGTTACTCACTAGCGGAACCTTACAATGAGCAGTTCTTC
v_call: TRBV6-2/TRBV6-3
j_call: TRBJ2-1
clone_size: NA
d_call: TRBD2

cdr3_aa: CASSQDNKKGTGSDMGNEQFF
cdr3_nt: TGCGCCAGCAGCCAAGATAATAAAAAAGGGACAGGTTCAGACATGGGGAATGAGCAGTTCTTC
v_call: TRBV4-1
j_call: TRBJ2-1
clone_size: NA
d_call: TRBD1

cdr3_aa: CASSVAPGTNYGYTF
cdr3_nt: TGTGCCAGCAGCGTAGCACCAGGGACTAACTATGGCTACACCTTC
v_call: TRBV9
j_call: TRBJ1-2
clone_size: NA
d_call: NA

cdr3_aa: CASAPGRVADTQYF
cdr3_nt: TGTGCTAGTGCCCCCGGCAGGGTGGCAGATACGCAGTATTTT
v_call: TRBV12-5
j_call: TRBJ2-3
clone_size: NA
d_call: NA

cdr3_aa: CASSETGEETQYF
cdr3_nt: TGTGCCAGCAGTGAGACGGGGGAAGAGACCCAGTACTTC
v_call: TRBV6-1
j_call: TRBJ2-5
clone_size: NA
d_call: NA

cdr3_aa: CATSGQGAGGELFF
cdr3_nt: TGTGCCACCAGCGGACAGGGGGCGGGCGGGGAGCTGTTTTTT
v_call: TRBV15
j_call: TRBJ2-2
clone_size: NA
d_call: TRBD1

cdr3_aa: CASSRTGIGGETQYF
cdr3_nt: TGTGCCAGCAGCCGGACAGGCATAGGGGGAGAGACCCAGTACTTC
v_call: TRBV11-3
j_call: TRBJ2-5
clone_size: NA
d_call: TRBD1

cdr3_aa: CASRPGQGGDTQYF
cdr3_nt: TGTGCCAGCAGGCCGGGACAGGGTGGAGATACGCAGTATTTT
v_call: TRBV28
j_call: TRBJ2-3
clone_size: NA
d_call: TRBD1

cdr3_aa: CASTRKDRGEQYF
cdr3_nt: TGTGCCAGCACCAGGAAGGACAGGGGCGAGCAGTACTTC
v_call: TRBV12-3/TRBV12-4
j_call: TRBJ2-7
clone_size: NA
d_call: TRBD1

cdr3_aa: CASSLVRGRYEQYF
cdr3_nt: TGTGCCAGCAGCTTGGTCAGGGGTAGGTACGAGCAGTACTTC
v_call: TRBV5-6
j_call: TRBJ2-7
clone_size: NA
d_call: NA

cdr3_aa: CASSYGQSYGYTF
cdr3_nt: TGTGCCAGCAGCTATGGACAGAGCTATGGCTACACCTTC
v_call: TRBV5-6
j_call: TRBJ1-2
clone_size: NA
d_call: NA

cdr3_aa: CASSDRTSTDTQYF
cdr3_nt: TGTGCCAGCAGCGACAGAACTAGCACAGATACGCAGTATTTT
v_call: TRBV28
j_call: TRBJ2-3
clone_size: NA
d_call: NA

cdr3_aa: CASSQVGLVVGTNYGYTF
cdr3_nt: TGCGCCAGCAGCCAAGTAGGGCTCGTTGTAGGGACCAACTATGGCTACACCTTC
v_call: TRBV4-1
j_call: TRBJ1-2
clone_size: NA
d_call: NA

cdr3_aa: CAISESITLNTEAFF
cdr3_nt: TGTGCCATCAGTGAGTCGATCACGTTGAACACTGAAGCTTTCTTT
v_call: TRBV10-3
j_call: TRBJ1-1
clone_size: NA
d_call: NA

cdr3_aa: CASSLWGTPFF
cdr3_nt: TGTGCCAGCAGTTTATGGGGGACCCCCTTCTTC
v_call: TRBV28
j_call: TRBJ2-1
clone_size: NA
d_call: NA

cdr3_aa: CASSLSVGRGEGEQYF
cdr3_nt: TGTGCCAGCAGTTTATCAGTGGGCAGGGGGGAGGGCGAGCAGTACTTC
v_call: TRBV27
j_call: TRBJ2-7
clone_size: NA
d_call: NA

cdr3_aa: CASSDNSYEQYF
cdr3_nt: TGTGCCAGCAGCGACAACAGCTACGAGCAGTACTTC
v_call: TRBV7-2
j_call: TRBJ2-7
clone_size: once
d_call: NA

cdr3_aa: CASSFDSNGYTF
cdr3_nt: TGTGCCAGCAGCTTCGACAGTAATGGCTACACCTTC
v_call: TRBV11-2
j_call: TRBJ1-2
clone_size: NA
d_call: NA

cdr3_aa: CASSLAWGIDTGELFF
cdr3_nt: TGTGCCAGCAGCTTAGCGTGGGGGATAGACACCGGGGAGCTGTTTTTT
v_call: TRBV7-8
j_call: TRBJ2-2
clone_size: NA
d_call: NA

cdr3_aa: CASSSPGNEQYF
cdr3_nt: TGTGCCAGCAGCTCCCCAGGGAACGAGCAGTACTTC
v_call: TRBV7-2
j_call: TRBJ2-7
clone_size: NA
d_call: NA

cdr3_aa: CASSAPWTGLTQPQHF
cdr3_nt: TGTGCCAGTAGTGCGCCGTGGACAGGTCTTACTCAGCCCCAGCATTTT
v_call: TRBV19
j_call: TRBJ1-5
clone_size: NA
d_call: TRBD1

cdr3_aa: CASRRTGGVGNTIYF
cdr3_nt: TGTGCCAGCCGTAGGACAGGGGGCGTTGGAAACACCATATATTTT
v_call: TRBV27
j_call: TRBJ1-3
clone_size: NA
d_call: TRBD1

cdr3_aa: CASSSSGANTGELFF
cdr3_nt: TGTGCCAGCAGCTCCTCTGGGGCGAACACCGGGGAGCTGTTTTTT
v_call: TRBV7-6
j_call: TRBJ2-2
clone_size: NA
d_call: NA

cdr3_aa: CAWSVYGTGDTQYF
cdr3_nt: TGTGCCTGGAGCGTGTACGGGACTGGAGATACGCAGTATTTT
v_call: TRBV30
j_call: TRBJ2-3
clone_size: NA
d_call: NA

cdr3_aa: CASSPGAEVGADTQYF
cdr3_nt: TGTGCCAGCAGCCCGGGGGCGGAGGTTGGGGCAGATACGCAGTATTTT
v_call: TRBV4-2
j_call: TRBJ2-3
clone_size: NA
d_call: NA

cdr3_aa: CASSFPMSHSGKRGTQYF
cdr3_nt: TGTGCCAGCAGCTTCCCGATGTCCCATAGCGGGAAAAGGGGGACCCAGTACTTC
v_call: TRBV7-2
j_call: TRBJ2-5
clone_size: NA
d_call: TRBD2

cdr3_aa: CASSREQFF
cdr3_nt: TGTGCCAGTAGTCGTGAGCAGTTCTTC
v_call: TRBV19
j_call: TRBJ2-1
clone_size: NA
d_call: NA

cdr3_aa: CASSLGRLAGYNEQFF
cdr3_nt: TGTGCCAGCAGCTTAGGAAGACTAGCGGGCTACAATGAGCAGTTCTTC
v_call: TRBV13
j_call: TRBJ2-1
clone_size: NA
d_call: TRBD2

cdr3_aa: CASSPGGGTGELFF
cdr3_nt: TGTGCCAGCAGCCCCGGGGGTGGGACCGGGGAGCTGTTTTTT
v_call: TRBV27
j_call: TRBJ2-2
clone_size: NA
d_call: NA

cdr3_aa: CASSVVGLAVNNEQFF
cdr3_nt: TGTGCCAGCAGCGTAGTGGGACTAGCGGTTAACAATGAGCAGTTCTTC
v_call: TRBV9
j_call: TRBJ2-1
clone_size: NA
d_call: TRBD2

cdr3_aa: CARKGRGLEAKNIQYF
cdr3_nt: TGTGCCAGAAAAGGTCGGGGGTTAGAAGCCAAAAACATTCAGTACTTC
v_call: TRBV5-3
j_call: TRBJ2-4
clone_size: NA
d_call: NA

cdr3_aa: CASSPVAEQETQYF
cdr3_nt: TGTGCCAGCTCACCTGTAGCGGAACAAGAGACCCAGTACTTC
v_call: TRBV18
j_call: TRBJ2-5
clone_size: NA
d_call: NA

cdr3_aa: CASSWDRGNEQFF
cdr3_nt: TGTGCCAGCAGCTGGGACAGGGGAAATGAGCAGTTCTTC
v_call: TRBV5-4
j_call: TRBJ2-1
clone_size: NA
d_call: TRBD1

cdr3_aa: CASSSRGPYEQYF
cdr3_nt: TGTGCCAGCTCTTCCAGGGGCCCCTACGAGCAGTACTTC
v_call: TRBV18
j_call: TRBJ2-7
clone_size: NA
d_call: NA

cdr3_aa: CSVTGDGNQPQHF
cdr3_nt: TGCAGCGTTACAGGGGATGGCAATCAGCCCCAGCATTTT
v_call: TRBV29-1
j_call: TRBJ1-5
clone_size: NA
d_call: TRBD1

cdr3_aa: CAISESSGGLSGYTF
cdr3_nt: TGTGCCATCAGTGAGTCATCGGGAGGGCTCTCTGGCTACACCTTC
v_call: TRBV10-3
j_call: TRBJ1-2
clone_size: NA
d_call: NA

cdr3_aa: CASKGREWDEKLFF
cdr3_nt: TGTGCCAGCAAAGGGCGAGAATGGGATGAAAAACTGTTTTTT
v_call: TRBV27
j_call: TRBJ1-4
clone_size: NA
d_call: NA

cdr3_aa: CASSPQGVYEQYF
cdr3_nt: TGTGCCAGCAGCCCCCAGGGGGTCTACGAGCAGTACTTC
v_call: TRBV7-9
j_call: TRBJ2-7
clone_size: NA
d_call: TRBD1

cdr3_aa: CASSLGEPNTGELFF
cdr3_nt: TGTGCCAGCAGCTTAGGGGAACCGAACACCGGGGAGCTGTTTTTT
v_call: TRBV11-3
j_call: TRBJ2-2
clone_size: NA
d_call: NA

cdr3_aa: CASGSGWETQYF
cdr3_nt: TGTGCCAGCGGTTCAGGGTGGGAGACCCAGTACTTC
v_call: TRBV6-2/TRBV6-3
j_call: TRBJ2-5
clone_size: NA
d_call: NA

cdr3_aa: CATSDQTGIDEQFF
cdr3_nt: TGTGCCACCAGTGACCAGACGGGCATTGATGAGCAGTTCTTC
v_call: TRBV24-1
j_call: TRBJ2-1
clone_size: NA
d_call: NA

cdr3_aa: CASSYSRGRNQPQHF
cdr3_nt: TGTGCCAGCAGTTACTCGAGGGGACGCAATCAGCCCCAGCATTTT
v_call: TRBV6-2/TRBV6-3
j_call: TRBJ1-5
clone_size: NA
d_call: NA

cdr3_aa: CASSLARGTSFSTDTQYF
cdr3_nt: TGTGCCAGCAGCTTAGCCCGAGGGACCTCCTTCAGCACAGATACGCAGTATTTT
v_call: TRBV7-9
j_call: TRBJ2-3
clone_size: NA
d_call: NA

cdr3_aa: CASSLQGGSNQPQHF
cdr3_nt: TGTGCCAGCAGTTTACAGGGCGGTAGCAATCAGCCCCAGCATTTT
v_call: TRBV27
j_call: TRBJ1-5
clone_size: once
d_call: NA

cdr3_aa: CASSPGQPRGSYEQYF
cdr3_nt: TGTGCCAGCAGCCCTGGACAACCCCGGGGCTCCTACGAGCAGTACTTC
v_call: TRBV13
j_call: TRBJ2-7
clone_size: NA
d_call: NA

cdr3_aa: CASSISGGYGYTF
cdr3_nt: TGTGCCAGCAGCATAAGTGGAGGCTATGGCTACACCTTC
v_call: TRBV7-2
j_call: TRBJ1-2
clone_size: once
d_call: NA

cdr3_aa: CASSQGTSGPQYF
cdr3_nt: TGCGCCAGCAGCCAAGGGACTAGCGGGCCGCAGTATTTT
v_call: TRBV4-3
j_call: TRBJ2-3
clone_size: NA
d_call: TRBD2

cdr3_aa: CASSRIPTGDSNQPQHF
cdr3_nt: TGTGCCAGCAGCCGAATTCCGACAGGCGATAGCAATCAGCCCCAGCATTTT
v_call: TRBV4-2
j_call: TRBJ1-5
clone_size: NA
d_call: NA

cdr3_aa: CASSVGGSAYEQYF
cdr3_nt: TGTGCCAGCAGCGTAGGAGGGTCCGCCTACGAGCAGTACTTC
v_call: TRBV9
j_call: TRBJ2-7
clone_size: NA
d_call: NA

cdr3_aa: CASSQNVQGTSGGLLNTGELFF
cdr3_nt: TGTGCCAGCAGCCAGAATGTACAGGGGACTAGCGGAGGGCTCCTGAACACCGGGGAGCTGTTTTTT
v_call: TRBV4-2
j_call: TRBJ2-2
clone_size: NA
d_call: TRBD2

cdr3_aa: CASSQQFINEKLFF
cdr3_nt: TGTGCCAGCAGTCAACAGTTCATAAATGAAAAACTGTTTTTT
v_call: TRBV7-2
j_call: TRBJ1-4
clone_size: once
d_call: NA

cdr3_aa: CASSEQTSGHNEQFF
cdr3_nt: TGTGCCAGCAGCGAACAGACTAGCGGGCACAATGAGCAGTTCTTC
v_call: TRBV7-2
j_call: TRBJ2-1
clone_size: NA
d_call: TRBD2

cdr3_aa: CASSQDGLAGNEQFF
cdr3_nt: TGCGCCAGCAGCCAAGATGGTCTAGCTGGAAATGAGCAGTTCTTC
v_call: TRBV4-3
j_call: TRBJ2-1
clone_size: NA
d_call: NA

cdr3_aa: CASSEQGARGTEAFF
cdr3_nt: TGTGCCAGCAGCGAACAGGGGGCGCGGGGCACTGAAGCTTTCTTT
v_call: TRBV7-2
j_call: TRBJ1-1
clone_size: NA
d_call: TRBD1

cdr3_aa: CASSPYGADSPGANVLTF
cdr3_nt: TGTGCCAGCAGCCCCTACGGGGCAGACTCCCCTGGGGCCAACGTCCTGACTTTC
v_call: TRBV7-9
j_call: TRBJ2-6
clone_size: once
d_call: NA

cdr3_aa: CASSDSGYTGELFF
cdr3_nt: TGTGCCAGCAGTGACAGCGGATACACCGGGGAGCTGTTTTTT
v_call: TRBV2
j_call: TRBJ2-2
clone_size: NA
d_call: NA

cdr3_aa: CAISSGRAYNEQFF
cdr3_nt: TGTGCCATCAGTAGCGGGAGGGCCTACAATGAGCAGTTCTTC
v_call: TRBV10-3
j_call: TRBJ2-1
clone_size: few
d_call: TRBD2

cdr3_aa: CASSATRFSSQYF
cdr3_nt: TGTGCCAGCAGCGCGACTAGATTCTCAAGTCAGTACTTC
v_call: TRBV28
j_call: TRBJ2-5
clone_size: NA
d_call: NA

cdr3_aa: CASSQDMRGRGEKLFF
cdr3_nt: TGTGCCAGCAGCCAAGATATGAGGGGAAGAGGTGAAAAACTGTTTTTT
v_call: TRBV4-2
j_call: TRBJ1-4
clone_size: NA
d_call: NA